This T cell receptor (beta chain) was captured by sequencing in a study of control samples from healthy donors and cancer patients. Germline V CDR1 and CDR2: MDHEN, SYDVKM. V was trimmed by 7 bases and J by 3 bases, leaving 12 bases between them. The CDR3 has 14 residues. Method: immunoSEQ multiplex PCR; TCRdb's copy keeps in-frame clones and lacks some. Among roughly 80,000 clones, about 92% were seen once, and the ten largest hold over 4.5%. V usage is TRBV28 and J usage is TRBJ1-4; the D is unclear. Sequenced material: blood. This clonotype originated in a woman aged 55-70 years in good health. The CDR3 is CASTSLRANEKLFF. CDR3 bases: TGTGCCAGCACCTCCCTGAGGGCTAATGAAAAACTGTTTTTT.